This T cell receptor (beta chain) is from a study of shared clonotypes between healthy human individuals. Whole-study context: Donor ages ranged 18 to 49 years: a couple of women, three men.

The CDR3 extends over 13 amino acids. The germline V gene encodes CDR1 LGHNA and CDR2 YSLEER. V lost 4 bases, J lost 2 bases, and 9 bases lay in between. The naive CD8 fraction comprised CD45RO-negative cells positively selected for CCR7 and excluded terminally differentiated effector memory CD45RA+ cells. With regard to this clone: Its antigen is not known.

Clones were read by immunoSEQ multiplex PCR, and TCRdb kept only the in-frame ones, dropping some. The sample lists about 2 million clones, about 95% occurring once. The study's findings and limits: Naive subsets generally had larger estimated richness than memory subsets.

This chain connects TRBV4-3 to TRBJ2-7; the D gene is possibly TRBD1 (6 bases). Sequenced input: naive CD8+ T cells sorted from blood. The sequence was obtained from a man younger than 30 in good health. CDR3 nucleotides: TGCGCCAGCAGCCCGGACAGTACCTACGAGCAGTACTTC. Protein: CASSPDSTYEQYF.